This T cell receptor (beta chain) was sequenced for a study of OX40 agonist ivuxolimab in advanced cancers. Anyone with autoimmune disease history or systemic immunosuppression was excluded. There are 13 residues in the CDR3. Germline-derived CDR1 and CDR2 are LGHNA and YSLEER. Trimming removed 2 bases at V and 12 bases at J, with 15 bases between. The assay was immunoSEQ multiplex PCR, and TCRdb's table has in-frame clones only and misses some. The sample lists around 80,000 clones; approximately 91% were seen once. The chain combines TRBV4-3 with TRBJ2-3; D assignment may be TRBD1 or TRBD2 (5 bases each). Source: CD4+ or CD8+ T cells sorted from blood, taken in a trial of the OX40 agonist ivuxolimab. This TCR derives from an adult with an advanced solid tumor such as melanoma, head and neck, liver or kidney cancer. The chain's CDR3 is CASSQHRDLEQYF. The CDR3 DNA is TGCGCCAGCAGCCAACACCGGGACCTAGAACAGTATTTT.